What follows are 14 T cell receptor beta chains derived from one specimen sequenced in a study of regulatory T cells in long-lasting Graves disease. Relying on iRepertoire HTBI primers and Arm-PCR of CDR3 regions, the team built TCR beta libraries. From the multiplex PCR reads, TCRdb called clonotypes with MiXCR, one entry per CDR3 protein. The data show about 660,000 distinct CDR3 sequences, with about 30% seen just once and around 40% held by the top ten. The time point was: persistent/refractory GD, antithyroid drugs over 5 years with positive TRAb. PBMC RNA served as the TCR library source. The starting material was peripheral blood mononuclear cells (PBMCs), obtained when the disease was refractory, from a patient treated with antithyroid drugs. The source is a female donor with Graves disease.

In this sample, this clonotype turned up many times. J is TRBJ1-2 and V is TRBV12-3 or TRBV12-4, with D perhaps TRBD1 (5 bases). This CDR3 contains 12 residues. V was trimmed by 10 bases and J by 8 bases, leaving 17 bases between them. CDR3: CAIPDGWGGYTF. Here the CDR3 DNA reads TGTGCCATCCCGGACGGTTGGGGGGGCTACACCTTC.

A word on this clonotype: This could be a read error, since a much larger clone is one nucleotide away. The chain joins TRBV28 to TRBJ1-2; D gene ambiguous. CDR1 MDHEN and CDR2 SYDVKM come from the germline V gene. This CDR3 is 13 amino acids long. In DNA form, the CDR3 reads TGTGCCGGCAGTCGCGGAAAGGGCTATGGCTACACCTTC. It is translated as CAGSRGKGYGYTF.

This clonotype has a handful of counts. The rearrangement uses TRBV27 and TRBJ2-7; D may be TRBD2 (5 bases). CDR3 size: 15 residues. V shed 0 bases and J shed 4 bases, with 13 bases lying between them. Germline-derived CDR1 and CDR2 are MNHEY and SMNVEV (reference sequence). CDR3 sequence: CASSLSGYGKYEQYF. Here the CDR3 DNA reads TGTGCCAGCAGTTTATCGGGGTACGGGAAGTACGAGCAGTACTTC.

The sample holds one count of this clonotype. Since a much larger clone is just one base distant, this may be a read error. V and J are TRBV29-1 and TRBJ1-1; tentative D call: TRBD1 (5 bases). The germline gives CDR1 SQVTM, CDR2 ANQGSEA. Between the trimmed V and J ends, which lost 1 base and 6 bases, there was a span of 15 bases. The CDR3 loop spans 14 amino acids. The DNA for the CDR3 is TGCAGCGTTGAAGTGTCACAGGACGTTTCTGAAGCTTTCTTT. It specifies CSVEVSQDVSEAFF.

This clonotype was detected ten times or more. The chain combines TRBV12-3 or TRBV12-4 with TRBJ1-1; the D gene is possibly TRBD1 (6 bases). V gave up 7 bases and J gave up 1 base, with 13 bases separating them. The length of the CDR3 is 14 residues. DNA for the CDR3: TGTGCCAGCACCGGTAGGGGGGGGAACACTGAAGCTTTCTTT. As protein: CASTGRGGNTEAFF.

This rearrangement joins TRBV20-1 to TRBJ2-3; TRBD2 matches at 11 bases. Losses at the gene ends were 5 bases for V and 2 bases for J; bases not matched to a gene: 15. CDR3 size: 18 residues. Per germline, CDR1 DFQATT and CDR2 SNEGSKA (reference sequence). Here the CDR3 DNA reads TGCAGTGCTCCGCCCCCCCCGGGACTAGCGGACCACACAGATACGCAGTATTTT. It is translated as CSAPPPPGLADHTDTQYF.

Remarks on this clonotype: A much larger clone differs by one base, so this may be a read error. The CDR3 protein is CATPKAGGLANYGYTF. CDR3 sequence (DNA): TGTGCCACCCCGAAGGCAGGGGGATTAGCTAACTATGGCTACACCTTC. The chain employs TRBV12-3 or TRBV12-4 and TRBJ1-2; TRBD1 matches 7 bases. The CDR3 is 16 residues long. With 10 bases clipped from V and 0 bases from J, the junction kept 14 bases outside the gene matches.

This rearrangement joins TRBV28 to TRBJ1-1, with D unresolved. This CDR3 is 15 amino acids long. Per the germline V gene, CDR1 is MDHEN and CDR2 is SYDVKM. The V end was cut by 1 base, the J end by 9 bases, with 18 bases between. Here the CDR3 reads CASSLFAGSIYKAFF. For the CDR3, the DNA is TGTGCCAGCAGTTTATTCGCTGGGAGCATATATAAAGCTTTCTTT.

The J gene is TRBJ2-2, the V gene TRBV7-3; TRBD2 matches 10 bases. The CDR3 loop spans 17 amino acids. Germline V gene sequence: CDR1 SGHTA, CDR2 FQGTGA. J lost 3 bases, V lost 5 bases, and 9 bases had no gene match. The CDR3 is CASSPVGTSADTGELFF. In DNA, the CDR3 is TGTGCCAGCAGCCCCGTCGGGACTAGCGCCGACACCGGGGAGCTGTTTTTT.

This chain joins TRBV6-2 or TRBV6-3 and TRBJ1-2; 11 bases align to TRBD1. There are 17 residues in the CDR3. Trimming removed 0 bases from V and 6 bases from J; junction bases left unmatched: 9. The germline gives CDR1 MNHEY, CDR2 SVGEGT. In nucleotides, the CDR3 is TGTGCCAGCAGTTACTCCTACACTCGGACAGGGGGCAATGGCTACACCTTC. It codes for CASSYSYTRTGGNGYTF.

The CDR3 bases are TGTGCCAGCAGTTCCCAGGGTCCCGTAAGCAACATTCAGTACTTC. Its translation: CASSSQGPVSNIQYF. V is TRBV27 and J is TRBJ2-4; D may be TRBD1 (5 bases). The CDR3 loop spans 15 amino acids. V was cut by 4 bases and J by 7 bases, with 17 bases left in between. From germline, CDR1 is MNHEY and CDR2 SMNVEV (reference sequence).

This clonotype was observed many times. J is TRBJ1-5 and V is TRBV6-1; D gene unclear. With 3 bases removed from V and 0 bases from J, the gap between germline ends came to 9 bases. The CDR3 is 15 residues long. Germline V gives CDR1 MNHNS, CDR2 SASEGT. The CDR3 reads CASSEERHSNQPQHF. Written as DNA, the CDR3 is TGTGCCAGCAGTGAGGAGAGACATAGCAATCAGCCCCAGCATTTT.

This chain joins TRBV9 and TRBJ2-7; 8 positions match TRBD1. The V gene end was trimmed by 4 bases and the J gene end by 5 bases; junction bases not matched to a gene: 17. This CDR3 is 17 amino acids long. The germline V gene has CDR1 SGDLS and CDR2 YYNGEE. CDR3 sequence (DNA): TGTGCCAGCAGCTTCGGACAGGGCGGGTTACCGCCCCACGAGCAGTACTTC. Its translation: CASSFGQGGLPPHEQYF.

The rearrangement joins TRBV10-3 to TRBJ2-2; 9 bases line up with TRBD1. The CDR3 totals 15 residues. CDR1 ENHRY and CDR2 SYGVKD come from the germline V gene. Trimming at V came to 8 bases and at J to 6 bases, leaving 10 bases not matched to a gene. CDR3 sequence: CAIGKQGAGAGELFF. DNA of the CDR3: TGTGCCATCGGAAAACAGGGGGCAGGGGCCGGGGAGCTGTTTTTT.